This T cell receptor beta chain was profiled in a study of control samples from healthy donors and cancer patients. Sequencing used immunoSEQ multiplex PCR; TCRdb keeps in-frame clones, though not all of them. The sample holds approximately 89,000 clones; roughly 84% are singletons and the top ten take approximately 2.1%. V lost 1 base to trimming and J lost 5 bases; unmatched junction nucleotides: 4. The CDR3 has 16 residues. Germline-derived CDR1 and CDR2 are SGHVS and FQNEAQ. V usage is TRBV7-8 and J usage is TRBJ2-3; 12 bases match TRBD1. The sequencing sample was made of blood. This clonotype was obtained from a woman in her 40s in good health. CDR3 residues: CASSLGGTGGKDTQYF. CDR3 DNA sequence: TGTGCCAGCAGCTTAGGGGGGACAGGGGGCAAAGATACGCAGTATTTT.